This T cell receptor beta chain originates from a study of Ad26.COV2.S vaccination and SARS-CoV-2 variants. The overall study: Intramuscular Ad26.COV2.S doses were given once or twice, 56 days apart.

Whole-study results and caveats: The TCR-based breadth and depth measures might underestimate overall T cell responses. Those who received the vaccine showed greater spike-specific TCR breadth than those given placebo.

Here immunoSEQ multiplex PCR was the method, and the copy in TCRdb shows in-frame clones only, minus some. The profile shows about 460,000 clones, 80% to 90% of them singletons. Treatment specified: around 19 received Ad26.COV2.S at low or high dose, single or two shots; 5 received placebo; per-sample allocation not given. Collection of the samples took place on day 63 after the first injection of vaccine or placebo. This clone was recorded only once. Its target is unknown. Germline-derived CDR1 and CDR2 are SGHTA and FQGTGA. This CDR3 is built from 14 residues. V shed 4 bases and J shed 8 bases, with 15 bases lying between them.

Material: peripheral blood, obtained in a trial of Ad26.COV2.S vaccine versus placebo. This chain connects TRBV7-3 to TRBJ2-1, with D perhaps TRBD2 (6 bases). The origin of this receptor is a person between 18 and 65 years old who received the Ad26.COV2.S COVID-19 vaccine or a placebo. The CDR3 DNA reads TGTGCCAGCAGCTCTCCCGGGACTCCGCATGAGCAGTTCTTC. It is translated as CASSSPGTPHEQFF.